This T cell receptor beta chain was identified in a study of siplizumab effects on memory and regulatory T cells. Study observations and caveats: Siplizumab brought about a significant reduction in alloreactive sequences traceable to unstimulated CD4+ memory cells. Treg origin accounted for an average of nearly 70% of mappable alloreactive CD4+ clones with siplizumab and roughly 25% in controls.

Produced via immunoSEQ multiplex PCR; TCRdb's table is partial and in-frame only. The sample contains tens of thousands of clones, 80% to 95% of which appear only once. A word on this clone: Its antigen remains unknown.

Germline V gene data show CDR1 as SGDLS and CDR2 as YYNGEE. CDR3 length equals 17 residues. V lost 0 bases, J lost 0 bases, and 12 bases lay in between. The source material was CD8+ T cells sorted from blood. The TCR was taken from a human donor in good health. The gene calls are TRBV9 and TRBJ2-2; tentative D call: TRBD2 (6 bases). CDR3 loop: CASSVVDLAANTGELFF. The CDR3, as DNA: TGTGCCAGCAGCGTAGTCGATTTAGCGGCGAACACCGGGGAGCTGTTTTTT.